This TCR beta chain stems from a study of blood T cells in healthy people across ages. V lost 3 bases, J lost 3 bases, and 5 bases lay in between. The CDR3 length is 13 residues. Then a second PCR, running about 6 to 11 cycles, was carried out with a sample-barcoded 5' primer and a J-beta primer mix. TCRdb called the 5' RACE reads again in MiXCR, with one record for every CDR3 protein. The sample has some 1.4 million distinct CDR3 sequences; around 39% are singletons. The sample taken for sequencing was blood. The TCR comes from a woman aged 18-29 years in good health. The chain links TRBV12-3 or TRBV12-4 to TRBJ1-4; D gene ambiguous. The CDR3 nucleotides are TGTGCCAGCAGTTTCGACCCTAATGAAAAACTGTTTTTT. It translates to CASSFDPNEKLFF.